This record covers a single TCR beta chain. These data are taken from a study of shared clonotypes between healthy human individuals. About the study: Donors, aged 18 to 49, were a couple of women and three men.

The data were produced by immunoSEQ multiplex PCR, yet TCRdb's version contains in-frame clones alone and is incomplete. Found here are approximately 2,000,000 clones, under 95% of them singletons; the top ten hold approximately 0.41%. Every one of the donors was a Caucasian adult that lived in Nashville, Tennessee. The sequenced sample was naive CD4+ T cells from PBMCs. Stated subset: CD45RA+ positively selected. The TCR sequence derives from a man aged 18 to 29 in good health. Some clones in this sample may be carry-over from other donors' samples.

The chain's CDR3 is CASSSKPLQETQYF. As DNA, the CDR3 is TGTGCCAGCAGTTCAAAACCGTTACAAGAGACCCAGTACTTC. The chain combines TRBV11-2 with TRBJ2-5; no firm D call. The germline V gene has CDR1 SGHAT and CDR2 FQNNGV. The CDR3 length is 14 residues. V dropped 6 bases and J dropped 2 bases, with 13 bases sitting between them.